Described below is a single T cell receptor beta chain sequence and its context. This clone's antigen is unknown. No base qualities exist here, and no much larger clone lies one base off it. Libraries of naive CD8 T cells were built from anywhere between roughly 19,000 and 1,000,000 sorted cells, with 10%, 30% or 50% of the purified RNA used. Naive CD8 T cells, defined as CD8+CD4-CCR7+CD45RA+, were FACS-sorted into RLT Plus buffer on a BD FACSAria II. Roughly ten TCR copies' worth of Jurkat RNA were spiked into about 19,000-1,000,000 naive CD8 T cell samples to test detection sensitivity. CD8 T cells were enriched with RosetteSep CD8+ T Cell Enrichment Cocktail and Ficoll-Paque, followed by ACK red cell lysis. The record originates from a study of molecular identifiers for immune sequencing clone quantification (dated by TCRdb to 2017 to 2018). Notes on the research overall: For a replicate experiment, RNA from approximately 20,000 or 98,000 naive CD8 T cells was divided into five aliquots, and four of the five aliquots were sequenced. This methods study benchmarked molecular-identifier clustering-based TCR repertoire sequencing (MIDCIRS) and TCR RNA copy counting, using CD8 T cells to do so.

The CDR1 and CDR2 encoded by the germline V gene are SQVTM and ANQGSEA. V gives up 6 bases and J gives up 0 bases, and the segment between their germline ends measures 15 bases. The CDR3 has 14 amino acids, counting the end cysteine and phenylalanine. Just CDR3 DNA is preserved here, 42 bases in frame from base 1. The receptor library was made with PCR. These reads were obtained on a NextSeq 500. Bulk TCR libraries were made following a previously described method, with the TCR primers given in Table S5. The Qiagen AllPrep DNA/RNA kit was used to purify total RNA. Before analysis, reads from multiple sequencing runs of one library were combined. As for how the authors treated the data: Reads were retained only if an exact TCR constant sequence was present, and the retained reads were trimmed to 150 nt and grouped according to their 12-nt molecular barcodes. Reads inside each barcode group were sub-clustered using a 15% Levenshtein threshold, and a quality-weighted consensus sequence was constructed for each RNA molecule. Non-functional sequences were filtered out, along with any lower-count sequence sitting one edit away from another sequence. On the basis of fitting two negative binomial distributions, barcode sub-clusters with fewer than 20% of the maximum read count were discarded. TCRdb reprocessed the public reads (quality trimming at Q25 with fastp, clone calling with MiXCR) and kept in-frame beta chains. Every CDR3 protein is listed once, alongside the most common genes and DNA of its rows. TCRdb, not the original authors, processed these V and J calls. This sample lists about 320,000 distinct CDR3 sequences; about a quarter were detected once. The leading ten clones occupy about 0.7% of the sample.

Broader findings and caveats from the paper: About 2.9 recovered TCR RNA copies per cell were obtained by modeling, versus roughly 9.1 by digital PCR, implying a capture efficiency of about 30%. When barcode sub-clustering was omitted, TCR diversity was inflated by chimeric consensus sequences, with chimeras reaching as high as 47%. Highly expanded clone sizes could be underestimated if identical TCR molecules share a barcode. In CMV-specific effector cells, clones with more than 20 RNA copies contained over 98% of molecules, whereas in naive cells such clones contained under 1% of molecules. Naive libraries contained spiked-in Jurkat TCR RNA (more than nine copies' worth), which is not part of the donor repertoire. Even against a background of some 920,000 naive CD8 T cells, spiked-in Jurkat TCR RNA amounting to a single cell's worth was reported to be detectable.

The sequence joins TRBV29-1 to TRBJ2-7; perhaps TRBD1 is the D gene, with 6 bases matching. The sequencing input was naive CD8+ T cells from blood, with Jurkat cell RNA spiked in. The cell subset or site label here, explained by the study, means: FACS-sorted CD8+CD4-CCR7+CD45RA+ naive T cells. This clonotype was sampled from a human donor in good health. Some libraries in this study had Jurkat cell RNA spiked in. CDR3 reads: CSVTGSTPSYEQYF. The base sequence is TGCAGCGTCACAGGGTCCACTCCCTCCTACGAGCAGTACTTC.